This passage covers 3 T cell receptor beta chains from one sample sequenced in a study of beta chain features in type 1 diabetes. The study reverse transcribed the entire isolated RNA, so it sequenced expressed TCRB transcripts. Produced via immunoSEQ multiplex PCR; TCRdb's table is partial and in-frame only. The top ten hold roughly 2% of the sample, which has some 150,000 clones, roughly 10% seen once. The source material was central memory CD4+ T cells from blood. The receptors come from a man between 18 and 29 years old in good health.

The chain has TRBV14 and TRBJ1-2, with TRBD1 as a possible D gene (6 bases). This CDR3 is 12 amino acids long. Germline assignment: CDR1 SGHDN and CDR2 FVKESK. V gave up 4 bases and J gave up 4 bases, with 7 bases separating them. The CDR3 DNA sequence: TGTGCCAGCAGCCCGGACAGCTATGGCTACACCTTC. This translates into CASSPDSYGYTF.

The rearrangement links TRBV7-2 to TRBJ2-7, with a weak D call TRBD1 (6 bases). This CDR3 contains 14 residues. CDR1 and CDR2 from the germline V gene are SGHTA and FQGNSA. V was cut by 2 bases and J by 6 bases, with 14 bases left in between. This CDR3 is CASSLMDRTFEQYF. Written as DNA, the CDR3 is TGTGCCAGCAGCTTAATGGACAGAACCTTCGAGCAGTACTTC.

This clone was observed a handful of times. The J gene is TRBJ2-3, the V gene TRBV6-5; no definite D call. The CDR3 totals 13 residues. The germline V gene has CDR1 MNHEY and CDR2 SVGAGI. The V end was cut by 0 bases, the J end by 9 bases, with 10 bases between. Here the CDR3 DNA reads TGTGCCAGCAGTTACTCCGAGCACGGGACGCAGTATTTT. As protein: CASSYSEHGTQYF.